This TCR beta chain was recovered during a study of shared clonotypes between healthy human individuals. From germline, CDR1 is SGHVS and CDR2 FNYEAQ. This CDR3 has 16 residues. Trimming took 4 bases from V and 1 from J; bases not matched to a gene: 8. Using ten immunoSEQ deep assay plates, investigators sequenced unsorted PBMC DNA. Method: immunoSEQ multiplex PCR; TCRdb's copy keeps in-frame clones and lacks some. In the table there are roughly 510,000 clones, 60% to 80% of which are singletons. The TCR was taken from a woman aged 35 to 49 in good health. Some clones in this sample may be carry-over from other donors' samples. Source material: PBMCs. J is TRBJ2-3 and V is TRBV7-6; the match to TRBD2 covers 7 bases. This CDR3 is CASSSKTSWGTDTQYF. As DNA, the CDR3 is TGTGCCAGCAGCTCAAAGACTAGCTGGGGCACAGATACGCAGTATTTT.